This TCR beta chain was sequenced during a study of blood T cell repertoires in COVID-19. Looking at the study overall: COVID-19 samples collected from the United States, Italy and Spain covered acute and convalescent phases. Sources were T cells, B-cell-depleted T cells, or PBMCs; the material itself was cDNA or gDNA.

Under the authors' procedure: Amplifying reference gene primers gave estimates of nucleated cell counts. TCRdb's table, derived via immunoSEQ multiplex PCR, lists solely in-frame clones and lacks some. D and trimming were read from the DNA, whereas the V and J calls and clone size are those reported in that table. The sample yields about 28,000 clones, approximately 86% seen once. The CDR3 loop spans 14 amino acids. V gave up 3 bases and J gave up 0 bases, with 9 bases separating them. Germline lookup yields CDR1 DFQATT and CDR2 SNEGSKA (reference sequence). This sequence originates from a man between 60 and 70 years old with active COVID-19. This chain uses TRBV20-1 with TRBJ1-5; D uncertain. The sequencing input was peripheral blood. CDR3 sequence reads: CSASHVYSNQPQHF. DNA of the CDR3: TGCAGTGCTAGTCACGTCTATAGCAATCAGCCCCAGCATTTT.